A single sample is the source of the 6 T cell receptor beta chains below, sequenced in a study of OX40 agonist ivuxolimab in advanced cancers. Method: immunoSEQ multiplex PCR; TCRdb's copy keeps in-frame clones and lacks some. The table has approximately 130,000 clones, under 95% seen once. The material sequenced was CD4+ or CD8+ T cells sorted from blood, taken in a trial of the OX40 agonist ivuxolimab. These receptors originate from an adult with an advanced solid tumor such as melanoma, head and neck, liver or kidney cancer.

The CDR3 spells CASSLEGTPQPQHF. For the CDR3, the DNA is TGCGCCAGCAGCTTGGAAGGGACGCCTCAGCCCCAGCATTTT. V gene TRBV5-1 combines with J gene TRBJ1-5; perhaps TRBD1 as D (5 bases). CDR3 size: 14 residues. From germline, CDR1 is SGHRS and CDR2 YFSETQ. Trimming removed 0 bases from V and 6 bases from J, with 10 bases in between.

The chain couples TRBV28 to TRBJ1-5; 8 bases fit TRBD1. Germline trimming cut 7 bases from V and 7 bases from J; bases unmatched to any gene: 9. Germline V lookup: CDR1 MDHEN, CDR2 SYDVKM. The CDR3 is 14 residues long. The CDR3 DNA is TGTGCCAGCACCATGACAGGGGAGGGGCAGCCCCAGCATTTT. Its translation: CASTMTGEGQPQHF.

This clone was observed a single time. The V call is TRBV4-1, the J call TRBJ2-7, with 7 positions matching TRBD1. Germline CDR1 and CDR2: MGHRA and YSYEKL. This CDR3 is built from 15 residues. V shed 0 bases and J 6 bases; nucleotides not matched to a gene: 8. The CDR3 region has the DNA TGCGCCAGCAGCCAAGAAGGGGACAGCCAATCCGAGCAGTACTTC. Its protein is CASSQEGDSQSEQYF.

This clone has only one observation. V is TRBV7-6 and J is TRBJ1-3; 7 nucleotides match TRBD1. Trimming took 5 bases from V and 3 from J; bases not matched to a gene: 7. Germline V gives CDR1 SGHVS, CDR2 FNYEAQ. This CDR3 comprises 15 residues. The CDR3 bases are TGTGCCAGCAGCCAAAATCAGGGGGTTGGAAACACCATATATTTT. It codes for CASSQNQGVGNTIYF.

This rearrangement joins TRBV7-8 to TRBJ2-2; D is uncertain. The CDR3 runs to 16 residues. The ends were cut back, 0 bases at V and 1 base at J, with 9 bases in the middle. Germline values: CDR1 SGHVS, CDR2 FQNEAQ. The CDR3 sequence is CASSLAGWGNTGELFF. In DNA form, the CDR3 reads TGTGCCAGCAGCTTAGCGGGCTGGGGGAACACCGGGGAGCTGTTTTTT.

This chain uses TRBV11-2 with TRBJ2-5; maybe TRBD2 (6 bases). From germline, CDR1 is SGHAT and CDR2 FQNNGV. The V gene lost 6 bases and the J gene lost 2 bases, with 10 bases spanning the gap. This CDR3 comprises 13 residues. This CDR3 reads CASRFAGQETQYF. The CDR3 region has the DNA TGTGCCAGCAGGTTCGCGGGGCAAGAGACCCAGTACTTC.